The sequence of this TCR beta chain was determined in a study of cytomegalovirus exposure and HLA in healthy donors. Overall study results and limits: Most TCR beta V segments were productive about 90% or about 30% of the time in an earlier analysis. A few of the chains that were CMV-associated were confirmed in vitro to be specific for CMV antigens. Overall, about 160 TCR beta chains were annotated as cytomegalovirus-associated.

Germline CDR1 SGHVS, CDR2 FNYEAQ. The CDR3 runs to 13 residues. The V and J ends lost 1 base and 6 bases respectively, with 9 bases between them. It was healthy bone marrow donors who served as donors. Notes on this clone: As yet, its antigen is unknown.

This PCR relied on a set of 60 Vbeta primers and 13 Jbeta primers. Only in-frame clones appear in the TCRdb table, and some are missing; sequencing was by immunoSEQ multiplex PCR. In all, the sample yields around 150,000 clones. The sample consisted of PBMCs. The chain couples TRBV7-6 to TRBJ1-1; D is perhaps TRBD1 (5 bases). The TCR sequence derives from a man aged 25 to 40 in good health and CMV-seronegative. The CDR3 DNA reads as TGTGCCAGCAGCTTAGGCGGGGCCCCTGAAGCTTTCTTT. Translated: CASSLGGAPEAFF. The full variable domain, completed using reference TRBV7-6 and TRBJ1-1, is GAGVSQSPRYKVTKRGQDVALRCDPISGHVSLYWYRQALGQGPEFLTYFNYEAQQDKSGLPNDRFSAERPEGSISTLTIQRTEQRDSAMYRCASSLGGAPEAFFGQGTRLTVV.